The clone carrying this T cell receptor (beta chain) has just one count. This sample is part of a study of T cell changes during pregnancy in multiple sclerosis. Assay: immunoSEQ multiplex PCR; the TCRdb copy retains only in-frame clones and omits some. The sample lists approximately 23,000 clones, about 90% occurring once. After removal of 3 bases from V and 5 bases from J, the junction contained 5 bases not matched to a gene. There are 15 residues in the CDR3. From germline, CDR1 is SGDLS and CDR2 YYNGEE. The V and J genes are TRBV9 and TRBJ2-5, with 12 bases lining up with TRBD2. Material: CD4+ T cells from peripheral blood mononuclear cells, obtained in the third trimester of pregnancy. The source is a female donor in good health, enrolled as a control in a pregnancy study. Written as DNA, the CDR3 is TGTGCCAGCAGCGCGTCTAGCGGGGGGGCCGAGACCCAGTACTTC. Translation: CASSASSGGAETQYF.